What follows are 20 T cell receptor beta chains derived from one specimen sequenced in a study of blood T cells in healthy people across ages. A second PCR, run for roughly 7 to 12 cycles, used a sample-barcoded 5' primer plus a J-beta primer mix. TCRdb passed the 5' RACE reads through MiXCR, listing each CDR3 protein once. The sample comprises hundreds of thousands of distinct CDR3 sequences, approximately 29% of which are singletons, and approximately 15% rests with the top ten. Sequenced sample: blood. The receptors were sampled from an elderly woman in good health.

In this sample, this clonotype turned up a few times. The rearrangement links TRBV5-1 to TRBJ2-7, with TRBD1 matching over 8 bases. From germline, CDR1 is SGHRS and CDR2 YFSETQ. V lost 3 bases, J lost 2 bases, and 7 bases stayed unmatched. The CDR3 extends over 15 amino acids. CDR3 bases: TGCGCCAGCAGCTACGGGACAGGTAGAGCCTACGAGCAGTACTTC. It yields the protein CASSYGTGRAYEQYF.

This clonotype was seen at least ten times. The genes are TRBV9 and TRBJ2-1; D remains unclear. The V end was cut by 0 bases, the J end by 0 bases, with 7 bases between. Germline lookup yields CDR1 SGDLS and CDR2 YYNGEE. The CDR3 extends over 15 amino acids. In nucleotides, the CDR3 is TGTGCCAGCAGCGTAGAGCCCAACTCCTACAATGAGCAGTTCTTC. This sequence encodes CASSVEPNSYNEQFF.

This clonotype was observed a handful of times. The chain couples TRBV11-2 to TRBJ2-1; weak D call: TRBD2 (5 bases). The germline V gene encodes CDR1 SGHAT and CDR2 FQNNGV. The CDR3 is 18 residues long. Deletions cut 4 bases from V and 7 bases from J, with 26 bases between. This chain's CDR3 is CASSYLIASRATRNEQFF. CDR3 DNA sequence: TGTGCCAGCAGCTACCTAATAGCCTCTAGGGCTACTAGGAATGAGCAGTTCTTC.

This clonotype came up a few times. The CDR3 sequence: CASTTPVGSGELFF. The DNA of the CDR3 is TGTGCCAGCACCACCCCAGTGGGTTCCGGGGAGCTGTTTTTT. The chain recombines TRBV6-2 or TRBV6-3 with TRBJ2-2; D is uncertain. The V gene's germline CDR1 is MNHEY and CDR2 SVGEGT. The CDR3 runs 14 residues. The germline V and J ends were trimmed by 7 bases and 6 bases, with 15 bases remaining between them.

With respect to this clonotype: The missing conserved phenylalanine or tryptophan at the end of this CDR3 makes a read error likely. Because the CDR3's place on the DNA is in doubt, the DNA is left out and the CDR3 is given as listed by TCRdb. The chain employs TRBV12-3 or TRBV12-4 and TRBJ2-7; whether TRBD1, the table's D call, matches the DNA was not checked. Both ends counted, the CDR3 spans 16 residues. CDR3 sequence reads: CASSLSGTARPYEEYS.

The rearrangement joins TRBV19 to TRBJ2-1; no firm D call. CDR3 length: 12 amino acids. Trimming removed 1 base at V and 8 bases at J, with 6 bases between. CDR1 and CDR2 from the germline V gene are LNHDA and SQIVND (reference sequence). CDR3 sequence: CASSIGADEQFF. In DNA form, the CDR3 reads TGTGCCAGTAGTATAGGAGCAGATGAGCAGTTCTTC.

This clonotype was seen only a few times. A much larger clone is a single base away; this may be a read error. V gene TRBV5-1 combines with J gene TRBJ2-7; 8 bases map to TRBD2. The V gene's germline CDR1 is SGHRS and CDR2 YFSETQ. The CDR3 loop spans 16 amino acids. V gave up 0 bases and J gave up 7 bases; unmatched junction bases: 12. This chain's CDR3 is CASSLDAGGHGYEQYF. The DNA for the CDR3 is TGCGCCAGCAGCTTGGATGCGGGGGGCCATGGGTATGAGCAGTACTTC.

This clonotype was found many times. This rearrangement joins TRBV6-5 to TRBJ1-4; D unclear. This CDR3 is 15 amino acids long. Per the germline V gene, CDR1 is MNHEY and CDR2 is SVGAGI. The V and J ends lost 4 bases and 7 bases respectively, with 16 bases between them. The CDR3 loop reads CASSSGEVTVEKLFF. CDR3 nucleotide sequence: TGTGCCAGCAGTTCCGGGGAGGTCACGGTTGAAAAACTGTTTTTT.

In this sample, this clonotype turned up many times. V and J are TRBV1 and TRBJ2-3; the tabulated D call, TRBD1, remains unverified against the DNA. TRBV1 represents a pseudogene. The length of the CDR3 is 24 residues. CDR3 sequence reads: CTSSQEPSGSEELSYGGGTDTQYF. The CDR3 bases are TGCACCAGTAGCCAAGAACCGTCAGGGTCGGAAGAACTATCTTACGGTGGGGGCACAGATACGCAGTATTTT.

This clonotype has ten or more counts. J is TRBJ2-1 and V is TRBV5-5, with 7 nucleotides matching TRBD1. The CDR3 is 15 residues long. Germline CDR1 reads SGHKS; CDR2 reads YYEKEE (reference sequence). V shed 3 bases and J 0 bases; nucleotides not matched to a gene: 3. Here the CDR3 DNA reads TGTGCCAGCAGCTCCGCAGGGGGCTCCTACAATGAGCAGTTCTTC. Its translation is CASSSAGGSYNEQFF.

Only one count was recorded for this clonotype. Possible read error: a much larger clone is one base away. The chain links TRBV6-2 or TRBV6-3 to TRBJ2-5; TRBD2 aligns across 8 bases. Germline V gene data show CDR1 as MNHEY and CDR2 as SVGEGT. This CDR3 contains 15 residues. The CDR3 spells CAGSLSGGAKETQYF. The DNA for the CDR3 is TGTGCCGGCAGCCTCTCCGGGGGGGCGAAGGAGACCCAGTACTTC.

This clonotype was counted at least ten times. This chain's CDR3 is CSAKSWEKDYGYTF. CDR3 nucleotide sequence: TGCAGTGCTAAGAGCTGGGAAAAAGACTATGGCTACACCTTC. The chain recombines TRBV20-1 with TRBJ1-2; D is ambiguous. Germline assignment: CDR1 DFQATT and CDR2 SNEGSKA (reference sequence). Trimming shortened V by 4 bases and J by 3 bases, and 15 bases separated the two germline ends. The CDR3 has 14 amino acids.

This sequence joins TRBV6-6 and TRBJ2-7; D gene ambiguous. Trimming stripped 2 bases from V and 4 bases from J, with 6 bases between. This CDR3 contains 12 residues. Germline-derived CDR1 and CDR2 are MNHNY and SVGAGI (reference sequence). The CDR3 DNA is TGTGCCAGCAGTTACGTCAGGTACGAGCAGTACTTC. It is translated as CASSYVRYEQYF.

This rearrangement joins TRBV4-2 to TRBJ1-4, with 7 nucleotides matching TRBD1. Germline CDR1 LGHNA, CDR2 YNFKEQ. There are 15 residues in the CDR3. V lost 5 bases and J lost 6; bases outside the gene matches: 9. CDR3 in DNA: TGTGCCAGCAGCAGAAGACAGGGTAACGATGAAAAACTGTTTTTT. As protein: CASSRRQGNDEKLFF.

In the case of this clonotype: Since a much larger clone is just one base distant, this may be a read error. This chain joins TRBV5-1 and TRBJ2-1; possibly TRBD1 or TRBD2 for D (5 bases each). The CDR3 has 14 amino acids. CDR1 and CDR2 (germline): SGHRS, YFSETQ. Trimming cost V 4 bases and J 8 bases, with 16 bases left between them. The CDR3 sequence is CASSLGTVDDEQFF. The DNA for the CDR3 is TGCGCCAGCAGCCTCGGGACCGTTGACGATGAGCAGTTCTTC. Using reference TRBV5-1 and TRBJ2-1 for the parts outside the CDR3, the full variable domain is KAGVTQTPRYLIKTRGQQVTLSCSPISGHRSVSWYQQTPGQGLQFLFEYFSETQRNKGNFPGRFSGRQFSNSRSEMNVSTLELGDSALYLCASSLGTVDDEQFFGPGTRLTVL.

On this clonotype: A read error may explain this, as a much larger clone is one base away. J is TRBJ1-2 and V is TRBV20-1; D is perhaps TRBD1 (5 bases). V shed 5 bases and J shed 12 bases, with 22 bases lying between them. The CDR3 consists of 13 residues. CDR1 and CDR2 from the germline V gene are DFQATT and SNEGSKA (reference sequence). The CDR3 bases are TGCAGTGCTGCCCAAACCCCGACAGACGCAAACACCTTC. This encodes CSAAQTPTDANTF.

The table lists this clonotype with many counts. V usage is TRBV5-1 and J usage is TRBJ2-6; 7 nucleotides line up with TRBD2. V shed 0 bases, J shed 1 base, and the junction held 4 bases outside the gene matches. CDR1 SGHRS and CDR2 YFSETQ come from the germline V gene. The CDR3 is made up of 17 amino acids. This CDR3 is CASSLAGRASGANVLTF. The CDR3 bases are TGCGCCAGCAGCTTGGCAGGGAGGGCGTCTGGGGCCAACGTCCTGACTTTC.

In its sample, this clonotype was seen a few times. A much more abundant neighbour one base away suggests this may be a read error. The chain recombines TRBV12-3 or TRBV12-4 with TRBJ1-1, with D tentatively TRBD1 (6 bases). The CDR3 covers 14 residues. With 3 bases removed from V and 1 base from J, the gap between germline ends came to 9 bases. This chain's CDR3 is CASSFRTANTEAFF. The DNA of the CDR3 is TGTGCCAGCAGTTTCCGGACAGCGAACACTGAAGCTTTCTTT.

V is TRBV5-1 and J is TRBJ1-5; D is possibly TRBD1 (5 bases). The CDR3 covers 14 residues. Germline CDR1 is SGHRS and CDR2 is YFSETQ. Trimming took 4 bases from V and 3 from J, leaving 11 bases between them. CDR3 coding DNA: TGCGCCAGCAGCGGGACTGGGGACAATCAGCCCCAGCATTTT. Translated: CASSGTGDNQPQHF.

For this clonotype: A much larger clone differs from this one at a single base, so this may be a read error. The chain recombines TRBV19 with TRBJ2-4; 7 bases match TRBD2. V was pared by 9 bases and J by 2 bases, with 7 bases of the junction left unmatched. Germline V CDR1 and CDR2: LNHDA, SQIVND (reference sequence). CDR3 length: 14 residues. DNA for the CDR3: TGTGCCAGGAGCAGCGGGGCTACCAAAAACATTCAGTACTTC. It yields the protein CARSSGATKNIQYF.